This T cell receptor beta chain was recovered during a study of T cells of healthy individuals. Germline lookup yields CDR1 MNHEY and CDR2 SVGEGT. Unmatched junction bases numbered 8, after V lost 7 bases and J lost 6 bases. There are 14 residues in the CDR3. TCRdb re-derived calls from the 5' RACE reads in MiXCR, one entry per CDR3 protein. The sample records about 96,000 distinct CDR3 sequences, roughly a sixth being singletons. This chain joins TRBV6-2 or TRBV6-3 and TRBJ2-4; 8 bases align to TRBD2. The receptor was isolated from a human donor in good health. The CDR3 coding sequence is TGTGCCAGCACGGTCGAGCGGGGGCTAAACATTCAGTACTTC. Translating gives CASTVERGLNIQYF.